Listed here are 13 T cell receptor beta chains from one sample, sequenced in a study of blood T cells in healthy people across ages. Alongside a J-beta primer mix, a sample-barcoded 5' primer served in a second PCR lasting roughly 7 to 11 cycles. TCRdb analysed the 5' RACE reads with MiXCR anew, one entry per CDR3 protein. The sample lists fewer than 750,000 distinct CDR3 sequences, 45% to 60% seen once, with about 13% in the top ten. The specimen sequenced was blood. The receptors were sampled from a woman older than 75 in good health.

This chain links TRBV9 with TRBJ2-5, with a tentative D call TRBD2 (5 bases). TRBJ2-7 matches the DNA end more closely, so the J call is doubtful. There are 14 residues in the CDR3. Per germline, CDR1 SGDLS and CDR2 YYNGEE. DNA for the CDR3: TGTGCCAGCAGCACGGGGTGGGGTGGGTCCGAGCAGTACTTC. This codes for CASSTGWGGSEQYF.

The count of this clonotype is one. The chain combines TRBV12-3 or TRBV12-4 with TRBJ2-7; no definite D call. V was trimmed by 8 bases and J by 0 bases, leaving 17 bases between them. This CDR3 has 15 amino acids. CDR3 sequence reads: CASGSPGPTSYEQYF. CDR3 coding DNA: TGTGCCAGCGGAAGTCCAGGCCCTACCTCCTACGAGCAGTACTTC.

Concerning this clonotype itself: Relative to the germline gene, one junction end is altered; a read error may explain this. CDR3 sequence: CACRERGPYNEQFF. CDR3 nucleotides: TGCGCCTGCAGGGAGCGGGGCCCATACAATGAGCAGTTCTTC. The V gene is TRBV5-1, the J gene TRBJ2-1; 7 bases fit TRBD2. The CDR3 sequence is 14 residues long. Per germline, CDR1 SGHRS and CDR2 YFSETQ.

Comments on this clonotype: A read error may be the cause here, since a much bigger clone is one base away. This sequence joins TRBV7-9 and TRBJ2-7; 10 bases map to TRBD2. Germline V CDR1 and CDR2: SEHNR, FQNEAQ (reference sequence). The CDR3 is 15 residues long. With V trimmed by 4 bases and J by 2 bases, 5 bases remained unmatched. Here the CDR3 DNA reads TGTGCCAGCAGCTCAGAACTAGCGGGAACCTACGAGCAGTACTTC. It yields the protein CASSSELAGTYEQYF.

This chain links TRBV5-6 with TRBJ2-1; 8 bases align to TRBD2. V was clipped by 2 bases and J by 3 bases; unmatched bases: 4. The CDR3 contains 15 residues. Germline lookup yields CDR1 SGHDT and CDR2 YYEEEE. For the CDR3, the DNA is TGTGCCAGCAGCTTCGGAGGGACTAGCTACAATGAGCAGTTCTTC. It specifies CASSFGGTSYNEQFF.

About this clonotype: One base away lies a much larger clone, so this may be a sequencing read error. The CDR3 ends on some other residue instead of the conserved phenylalanine or tryptophan, so this is likely a read error. CDR3 nucleotide sequence: TGTGCCAGCAGTTACGGACAGGGAGGGGATGAGACCCAGTACCTC. Translation: CASSYGQGGDETQYL. This rearrangement joins TRBV12-3 or TRBV12-4 to TRBJ2-5, with D possibly matching TRBD1 (8 bases). V dropped 4 bases and J dropped 5 bases, with 17 bases sitting between them. This CDR3 region has 15 residues.

In this sample, this clonotype turned up a few times. The V call is TRBV24-1, the J call TRBJ2-1; 8 positions match TRBD1. The V gene's germline CDR1 is KGHDR and CDR2 SFDVKD. V lost 12 bases and J lost 9; bases outside the gene matches: 6. This CDR3 region has 11 residues. Written as DNA, the CDR3 is TGTGCCGCGTCAGGGGGCCGTGAGCAGTTCTTC. It codes for CAASGGREQFF.

A word on this clonotype: A read error is possible here, since a much larger clone lies one base away. The V call is TRBV10-3, the J call TRBJ2-1; D is unclear. Trimming pared 10 bases from V and 1 base from J, leaving 14 bases between. Germline V gene lookup returns CDR1 ENHRY and CDR2 SYGVKD. This CDR3 comprises 14 residues. In DNA form, the CDR3 reads TGTGCCACCGGTGTAAGGGATTCCTACAATGAGCAGTTCTTC. Translation gives CATGVRDSYNEQFF.

This chain links TRBV11-2 with TRBJ1-1; D is ambiguous. Germline V gene data show CDR1 as SGHAT and CDR2 as FQNNGV. V lost 1 base, J lost 0 bases, and 12 bases lay in between. The CDR3 has 16 amino acids. The CDR3 DNA reads as TGTGCCAGCAGCTTAGCGGGGAACGTTATGAACACTGAAGCTTTCTTT. Its protein product is CASSLAGNVMNTEAFF.

The rearrangement uses TRBV28 and TRBJ2-1, with TRBD2 matching 9 bases. Unmatched junction bases numbered 7, after V lost 5 bases and J lost 8 bases. The CDR3 spans 14 residues. Per germline, CDR1 MDHEN and CDR2 SYDVKM. The CDR3 here is CASSTAGGSDEQFF. The CDR3 DNA reads as TGTGCCAGCAGTACGGCGGGGGGGAGCGATGAGCAGTTCTTC.

Regarding this clonotype: Just one base apart from a much larger clone, this may be a read error. The V gene is TRBV29-1, the J gene TRBJ2-1; D is perhaps TRBD2 (6 bases). CDR3 length: 10 amino acids. Germline CDR1 reads SQVTM; CDR2 reads ANQGSEA. The CDR3 DNA is TGCAGCGTTGTGCGCGGGGAGCAGTCCTTC. Amino acid sequence: CSVVRGEQSF.

In this sample, this clonotype turned up once. The chain is built from TRBV4-1 and TRBJ2-1; D may be TRBD2 (6 bases). Trimming cost V 6 bases and J 6 bases, with 18 bases left between them. CDR3 length: 15 residues. Germline lookup yields CDR1 MGHRA and CDR2 YSYEKL. The CDR3 protein is CASRLVGGKGNEQFF. The CDR3 coding sequence is TGCGCCAGCAGGCTGGTCGGCGGGAAGGGCAATGAGCAGTTCTTC.

The chain carries TRBV5-1 and TRBJ1-1; D not certain. The germline CDR1 and CDR2 sequences are SGHRS and YFSETQ. The V and J ends lost 2 bases and 3 bases respectively, with 14 bases between them. CDR3 size: 15 residues. This chain's CDR3 is CASSFSRTTHTEAFF. CDR3 nucleotide sequence: TGCGCCAGCAGCTTCTCCCGTACAACTCACACTGAAGCTTTCTTT.